Presented here are 20 T cell receptor beta chains from one specimen sequenced in a study of blood T cell dynamics during melanoma immunotherapy. Time point defined: week 3, after first cycle of checkpoint inhibitor. TCRdb's table, derived via immunoSEQ multiplex PCR, lists solely in-frame clones and lacks some. This sample has tens of thousands of clones, with over 80% found just once. The sample was blood, taken from a patient treated with checkpoint blockade. The receptors here all came from a human donor with melanoma.

This clone was observed a single time. The rearrangement uses TRBV27 and TRBJ2-2; D is unclear. The V gene lost 5 bases and the J gene lost 5 bases, with 12 bases spanning the gap. The CDR3 length is 14 residues. Germline CDR1 MNHEY, CDR2 SMNVEV (reference sequence). CDR3 sequence (DNA): TGTGCCAGCAGTCCCACCCAAGGGACCGGGGAGCTGTTTTTT. It translates to CASSPTQGTGELFF.

The J gene is TRBJ1-1, the V gene TRBV30; D remains unclear. V gave up 1 base and J gave up 0 bases, with 12 bases separating them. CDR3 size: 15 residues. CDR1 GTSNPN and CDR2 SVGIG come from the germline V gene (reference sequence). This chain's CDR3 is CAWSGFGGMNTEAFF. The CDR3 DNA is TGTGCCTGGAGTGGATTCGGTGGCATGAACACTGAAGCTTTCTTT.

The rearrangement links TRBV11-3 to TRBJ1-3; tentatively, D is TRBD1 (6 bases). CDR3 length: 15 amino acids. Trimming took off 3 bases at V and 0 bases at J, with 9 bases between the two ends. The germline V gene encodes CDR1 SGHNT and CDR2 YENEEA. The CDR3 coding sequence is TGTGCCAGCAGCTTCCGGGGGCTCTCTGGAAACACCATATATTTT. Translated: CASSFRGLSGNTIYF.

The CDR3 reads CASSIKAAGGQPQHF. CDR3 DNA sequence: TGTGCCAGTAGTATTAAGGCGGCAGGGGGTCAGCCCCAGCATTTT. The chain employs TRBV19 and TRBJ1-5, with TRBD1 matching over 7 bases. The CDR3 extends over 15 amino acids. Germline V lookup: CDR1 LNHDA, CDR2 SQIVND (reference sequence). Trimming at V came to 3 bases and at J to 6 bases, leaving 8 bases not matched to a gene.

The rearrangement links TRBV25-1 to TRBJ2-1; D not certain. The CDR3 is made up of 14 amino acids. Trimming stripped 5 bases from V and 2 bases from J, with 10 bases between. CDR1 and CDR2 from the germline V gene are MGHDK and SYGVNS. CDR3 in DNA: TGTGCCAGCAGTTCTCCTGGAGCCTACAATGAGCAGTTCTTC. Encoded protein: CASSSPGAYNEQFF.

This chain connects TRBV9 to TRBJ2-2; D is undetermined. V lost 0 bases and J lost 4, with 10 bases in between. Germline CDR1 is SGDLS and CDR2 is YYNGEE. The CDR3 is made up of 15 amino acids. The CDR3 spells CASSVDPLSTGELFF. The CDR3 DNA reads as TGTGCCAGCAGCGTAGACCCCCTCAGCACCGGGGAGCTGTTTTTT.

The chain combines TRBV7-9 with TRBJ2-6, with 9 bases identical to TRBD1. The CDR3 contains 18 residues. The V segment lost 4 bases and the J segment 0 bases; nucleotides outside the gene matches: 7. Germline values: CDR1 SEHNR, CDR2 FQNEAQ (reference sequence). The CDR3 region is CASSWRTGVLSGANVLTF. The CDR3 DNA follows: TGTGCCAGCAGCTGGCGGACAGGGGTCCTCTCTGGGGCCAACGTCCTGACTTTC.

This chain joins TRBV27 and TRBJ1-5; 9 bases map to TRBD1. Losses at the gene ends were 5 bases for V and 5 bases for J; bases not matched to a gene: 7. Germline values: CDR1 MNHEY, CDR2 SMNVEV (reference sequence). The CDR3 has 15 amino acids. The CDR3, as DNA: TGTGCCAGCAGTCTGACAGGGGGGTTTTATCAGCCCCAGCATTTT. Protein sequence: CASSLTGGFYQPQHF.

The V gene is TRBV7-9, the J gene TRBJ1-1; no firm D call. CDR1 SEHNR and CDR2 FQNEAQ come from the germline V gene (reference sequence). CDR3 length: 13 residues. V lost 3 bases, J lost 2 bases, and 7 bases lay in between. The CDR3 coding sequence is TGTGCCAGCAGCTTTGGGTACAACACTGAAGCTTTCTTT. Its translation is CASSFGYNTEAFF.

The chain couples TRBV28 to TRBJ2-3; 8 bases map to TRBD1. The CDR3 extends over 15 amino acids. V trimming: 6 bases; J trimming: 0 bases; junction bases outside the gene matches: 5. The V gene's germline CDR1 is MDHEN and CDR2 SYDVKM. CDR3 nucleotides: TGTGCCAGCAGCAGGGACAGGACTAGCACAGATACGCAGTATTTT. This codes for CASSRDRTSTDTQYF. The whole variable domain, remainder taken from reference TRBV28 and TRBJ2-3, is DVKVTQSSRYLVKRTGEKVFLECVQDMDHENMFWYRQDPGLGLRLIYFSYDVKMKEKGDIPEGYSVSREKKERFSLILESASTNQTSMYLCASSRDRTSTDTQYFGPGTRLTVL.

The chain joins TRBV10-2 to TRBJ2-1; 14 positions agree with TRBD2. V lost 6 bases and J lost 7; bases outside the gene matches: 5. Germline loops: CDR1 WSHSY, CDR2 SAAADI. The CDR3 is 15 residues long. The CDR3 DNA is TGCGCCAGCAGGACTAGCGGGGGGGCGGGTAATGAGCAGTTCTTC. This encodes CASRTSGGAGNEQFF.

V and J are TRBV2 and TRBJ2-2, with 10 positions matching TRBD1. Losses at the gene ends were 5 bases for V and 5 bases for J; bases not matched to a gene: 5. Germline V CDR1 and CDR2: SNHLY, FYNNEI. CDR3 length equals 15 residues. Here the CDR3 DNA reads TGTGCCAGCAGTCCCGACAGGGGGCGGACCGGGGAGCTGTTTTTT. Translated, it gives CASSPDRGRTGELFF.

This chain uses TRBV28 with TRBJ2-7, with TRBD1 matching 8 bases. V shed 3 bases and J 6 bases; nucleotides not matched to a gene: 4. There are 13 residues in the CDR3. Looked up from germline, CDR1 is MDHEN and CDR2 is SYDVKM. The CDR3 sequence: CASSLQGASEQYF. The CDR3 DNA reads TGTGCCAGCAGTTTGCAGGGGGCGAGCGAGCAGTACTTC.

CDR3 region: CASNMGVSRREETQYF. The CDR3 DNA follows: TGTGCCAGTAATATGGGAGTGAGTCGAAGGGAAGAGACCCAGTACTTC. The gene calls are TRBV19 and TRBJ2-5; D perhaps matches TRBD2 (5 bases). Trimming took 7 bases from V and 3 from J, leaving 21 bases between them. Looked up from germline, CDR1 is LNHDA and CDR2 is SQIVND (reference sequence). This CDR3 comprises 16 residues.

This clone has a single count. J is TRBJ1-5 and V is TRBV4-3, with 7 nucleotides matching TRBD1. The germline gives CDR1 LGHNA, CDR2 YSLEER. V gave up 4 bases and J gave up 6 bases; unmatched junction bases: 6. The CDR3 length is 14 residues. The CDR3 loop reads CASSRKTGPQPQHF. The CDR3 bases are TGCGCCAGCAGCCGAAAGACAGGGCCTCAGCCCCAGCATTTT.

The sample holds one count of this clone. The chain has TRBV7-2 and TRBJ2-7, with D possibly matching TRBD1 (6 bases). This CDR3 region has 14 residues. CDR1 is SGHTA and CDR2 is FQGNSA in the germline V gene. The V end was cut by 4 bases, the J end by 4 bases, with 14 bases between. This CDR3 reads CASSSQAGDYEQYF. DNA for the CDR3: TGTGCCAGCAGCTCCCAGGCAGGGGATTACGAGCAGTACTTC.

V gene TRBV14 combines with J gene TRBJ2-5, with 9 bases identical to TRBD2. Germline CDR1 is SGHDN and CDR2 is FVKESK. The V and J ends lost 5 bases and 6 bases, in that order; junction bases with no gene match: 7. There are 14 residues in the CDR3. The CDR3 loop reads CASSYSGGAKTQYF. The CDR3 DNA is TGTGCCAGCAGCTATAGCGGGGGAGCAAAGACCCAGTACTTC.

The CDR3 reads CASSHARGDTLSYEQYF. For the CDR3, the DNA is TGTGCCAGCAGTCACGCTAGGGGGGACACCCTCTCCTACGAGCAGTACTTC. The chain recombines TRBV7-2 with TRBJ2-7, with D perhaps given as TRBD1 or TRBD2 (6 bases each). Germline CDR1 reads SGHTA; CDR2 reads FQGNSA. The CDR3 spans 17 residues. V dropped 6 bases and J dropped 0 bases, with 21 bases sitting between them.

The chain has TRBV5-1 and TRBJ1-4, with 7 bases lining up with TRBD1. V was pared by 4 bases and J by 0 bases, with 6 bases of the junction left unmatched. CDR3 length: 16 amino acids. Germline V gene sequence: CDR1 SGHRS, CDR2 YFSETQ. CDR3 sequence reads: CASSISGQSTNEKLFF. The CDR3 DNA follows: TGCGCCAGCAGCATATCGGGACAGTCAACTAATGAAAAACTGTTTTTT.

This chain connects TRBV6-5 to TRBJ1-2, with 9 nucleotides matching TRBD1. The germline gives CDR1 MNHEY, CDR2 SVGAGI. CDR3 length: 14 amino acids. The J segment lost 2 bases and the V segment lost 6 bases, leaving 4 bases of the junction unmatched. DNA of the CDR3: TGTGCCAGCAGCGGGACAGGGAGGAACTATGGCTACACCTTC. It is translated as CASSGTGRNYGYTF.